This T cell receptor (beta chain) derives from a study of CD8 T cells in Susac syndrome. The study sequenced TCR beta in blood CD8+ and CD4+ T cells. Per germline, CDR1 MDHEN and CDR2 SYDVKM. The CDR3 is 13 residues long. The V segment lost 10 bases and the J segment 9 bases; nucleotides outside the gene matches: 11. Random hexamers were used to reverse transcribe an amount of roughly 0.5 to 1 ug RNA. TCRdb ran MiXCR on the immunoSEQ multiplex PCR reads and lists one entry per CDR3 protein. The table records about 300,000 distinct CDR3 sequences, approximately 91% of them present only once. This TCR derives from a human donor with multiple sclerosis. V is TRBV28 and J is TRBJ2-1, with 8 positions matching TRBD1. Sequenced input: CD8+ T cells from PBMCs. The CDR3 is CATRQGTTGEQFF. CDR3 sequence (DNA): TGTGCCACACGACAGGGGACCACAGGTGAGCAGTTCTTC.